Below are 23 T cell receptor beta chains sequenced from a single sample in a study of response to subunit inactivated influenza vaccine. TCRdb reprocessed the RT-PCR reads via MiXCR and lists one record per CDR3 protein. The table includes around 580,000 distinct CDR3 sequences, 11% to 15% detected once. Sequencing used PBMCs from blood, obtained 12 days after vaccination. Receptor source: a man between 50 and 59 years old who received an inactivated influenza vaccine.

This clonotype has more than one count but fewer than ten. The CDR3, as DNA: TGTGCCAGCAGCTCCCTGAATGGCAAAAACATTCAGTACTTC. This translates into CASSSLNGKNIQYF. This chain uses TRBV11-2 with TRBJ2-4; D uncertain. The V and J ends lost 4 bases and 3 bases respectively, with 10 bases between them. Germline assignment: CDR1 SGHAT and CDR2 FQNNGV. CDR3 length: 14 amino acids. The entire variable domain, with the rest obtained from reference TRBV11-2 and TRBJ2-4, is as follows: EAGVAQSPRYKIIEKRQSVAFWCNPISGHATLYWYQQILGQGPKLLIQFQNNGVVDDSQLPKDRFSAERLKGVDSTLKIQPAKLEDSAVYLCASSSLNGKNIQYFGAGTRLSVL.

This chain connects TRBV20-1 to TRBJ2-3; 10 bases line up with TRBD1. Germline loops: CDR1 DFQATT, CDR2 SNEGSKA (reference sequence). The trim removed 1 base at V and 3 bases at J, leaving 4 bases unmatched. The length of the CDR3 is 15 residues. CDR3 region: CSARGGQGRTDTQYF. CDR3 nucleotides: TGCAGTGCTAGAGGGGGACAGGGGAGGACAGATACGCAGTATTTT.

V usage is TRBV27 and J usage is TRBJ2-7, with D maybe TRBD2 (6 bases). Trimming cost V 8 bases and J 3 bases, with 14 bases left between them. Germline values: CDR1 MNHEY, CDR2 SMNVEV (reference sequence). The CDR3 length is 13 residues. The CDR3 DNA follows: TGTGCCAGCGCTCCGACTAGGGGCTACGAGCAGTACTTC. Translated, it gives CASAPTRGYEQYF.

The gene calls are TRBV25-1 and TRBJ2-7; D call uncertain. The V gene's germline CDR1 is MGHDK and CDR2 SYGVNS. Between the trimmed V and J ends, which lost 1 base and 5 bases, there was a span of 12 bases. The CDR3 consists of 14 residues. The CDR3 is CASSEWTGPDEQYF. DNA of the CDR3: TGTGCCAGCAGTGAATGGACGGGTCCGGACGAGCAGTACTTC.

The chain joins TRBV10-3 to TRBJ2-2; TRBD1 matches at 8 bases. From germline, CDR1 is ENHRY and CDR2 SYGVKD. Trimming removed 5 bases from V and 1 base from J; junction bases left unmatched: 3. CDR3 length: 15 residues. The DNA for the CDR3 is TGTGCCATCAGTCCGACAGGGGAGAACACCGGGGAGCTGTTTTTT. Its translation: CAISPTGENTGELFF.

This chain joins TRBV2 and TRBJ1-3; D not certain. Germline V lookup: CDR1 SNHLY, CDR2 FYNNEI. Between the trimmed V and J ends, which lost 7 bases and 0 bases, there was a span of 10 bases. CDR3 length: 14 residues. The CDR3 protein is CASIIESSGNTIYF. CDR3 DNA sequence: TGTGCCAGCATTATTGAGAGCTCTGGAAACACCATATATTTT. Combining the CDR3 with reference TRBV2 and TRBJ1-3 gives the whole variable domain EPEVTQTPSHQVTQMGQEVILRCVPISNHLYFYWYRQILGQKVEFLVSFYNNEISEKSEIFDDQFSVERPDGSNFTLKIRSTKLEDSAMYFCASIIESSGNTIYFGEGSWLTVV.

J is TRBJ2-7 and V is TRBV20-1; D might be TRBD2 (6 bases). This CDR3 has 14 amino acids. The germline CDR1 and CDR2 sequences are DFQATT and SNEGSKA (reference sequence). Between the trimmed V and J ends, which lost 2 bases and 3 bases, there was a span of 14 bases. CDR3 sequence reads: CSARNRDSVYEQYF. For the CDR3, the DNA is TGCAGTGCTAGAAACCGGGACTCAGTCTACGAGCAGTACTTC.

This clonotype has ten or more counts. The chain combines TRBV12-3 or TRBV12-4 with TRBJ2-3, with 10 bases aligning to TRBD1. This CDR3 is 15 amino acids long. The V segment lost 6 bases and the J segment 3 bases; nucleotides outside the gene matches: 6. The CDR3 is CASSPDRGMTDTQYF. The DNA of the CDR3 is TGTGCCAGCAGCCCGGACAGGGGGATGACAGATACGCAGTATTTT.

This clonotype was detected a few times. The junction departs from the called germline gene at one end, perhaps through a read error. This chain joins TRBV7-7 and TRBJ1-1; D is ambiguous. CDR3 length: 15 residues. The germline gives CDR1 SSHAT, CDR2 FNYEAQ (reference sequence). The CDR3 spells CASSKDGPLNTEAFF. The CDR3 DNA is TGTGCTAGCAGCAAGGACGGGCCTTTGAACACTGAAGCTTTCTTT.

Only a few counts were recorded for this clonotype. The CDR3 protein is CASSHGTGGFMETQYF. The CDR3, as DNA: TGTGCCAGCAGCCACGGGACAGGGGGATTTATGGAGACCCAGTACTTC. This rearrangement joins TRBV11-2 to TRBJ2-5; TRBD1 aligns across 11 bases. Looked up from germline, CDR1 is SGHAT and CDR2 is FQNNGV. V was pared by 5 bases and J by 5 bases, with 10 bases of the junction left unmatched. The length of the CDR3 is 16 residues.

V is TRBV12-3 or TRBV12-4 and J is TRBJ2-1, with 10 positions matching TRBD1. V trimming: 6 bases; J trimming: 2 bases; junction bases outside the gene matches: 7. The CDR3 consists of 16 residues. CDR3 sequence: CASSGQGDLPYNEQFF. Here the CDR3 DNA reads TGTGCCAGCAGCGGACAGGGGGACCTTCCCTACAATGAGCAGTTCTTC.

The rearrangement joins TRBV24-1 to TRBJ2-2; the D gene is possibly TRBD1 (6 bases). This CDR3 spans 18 amino acids. The germline V and J ends were trimmed by 2 bases and 5 bases, with 20 bases remaining between them. The germline gives CDR1 KGHDR, CDR2 SFDVKD. As DNA, the CDR3 is TGTGCCACCAGTGATTCAGATCCGGGTCCTAGGGGGACCGGGGAGCTGTTTTTT. The encoded protein is CATSDSDPGPRGTGELFF.

This chain connects TRBV28 to TRBJ1-1; the match to TRBD1 covers 8 bases. The CDR3 runs 14 residues. J was trimmed by 6 bases and V by 5 bases; bases with no gene match: 8. Germline lookup yields CDR1 MDHEN and CDR2 SYDVKM. For the CDR3, the DNA is TGTGCCAGCAGTAGCGGACAGGGTCCTTCTGAAGCTTTCTTT. This sequence encodes CASSSGQGPSEAFF.

This chain links TRBV28 with TRBJ2-5; TRBD2 might be the D (5 bases). This CDR3 is 13 amino acids long. Trimming cost V 8 bases and J 5 bases, with 15 bases left between them. CDR1 MDHEN and CDR2 SYDVKM come from the germline V gene. The CDR3 DNA reads TGTGCCAGCGAGGGCCCCGTTGAGGAGACCCAGTACTTC. Encoded protein: CASEGPVEETQYF.

The chain is built from TRBV28 and TRBJ2-3, with 11 bases fitting TRBD1. Germline V lookup: CDR1 MDHEN, CDR2 SYDVKM. The V and J ends lost 5 bases and 5 bases, in that order; junction bases with no gene match: 3. This CDR3 comprises 14 residues. This chain's CDR3 is CASSQGQGGDTQYF. CDR3 nucleotide sequence: TGTGCCAGCAGTCAGGGACAGGGGGGAGATACGCAGTATTTT.

This sequence joins TRBV12-3 or TRBV12-4 and TRBJ2-1; 10 bases line up with TRBD1. V lost 2 bases to trimming and J lost 15 bases; unmatched junction nucleotides: 7. This CDR3 region has 13 residues. The CDR3 protein is CASSLPGQGLPFF. CDR3 DNA: TGTGCCAGCAGTTTACCGGGACAGGGGTTGCCGTTCTTC.

The chain uses TRBV5-1 and TRBJ2-5, with D possibly being TRBD2 (5 bases). CDR1 is SGHRS, CDR2 YFSETQ, per germline. This CDR3 has 14 amino acids. V lost 6 bases to trimming and J lost 3 bases, with 15 bases between them. Here the CDR3 DNA reads TGCGCCAGCACCGGTGGGCGAGGGAAAGAGACCCAGTACTTC. Its translation: CASTGGRGKETQYF. Looking up the rest from reference TRBV5-1 and TRBJ2-5 gives the full variable domain: KAGVTQTPRYLIKTRGQQVTLSCSPISGHRSVSWYQQTPGQGLQFLFEYFSETQRNKGNFPGRFSGRQFSNSRSEMNVSTLELGDSALYLCASTGGRGKETQYFGPGTRLLVL.

The V call is TRBV10-2, the J call TRBJ2-5; maybe TRBD1 (6 bases). Germline assignment: CDR1 WSHSY and CDR2 SAAADI. Trimming shortened V by 3 bases and J by 1 base, and 15 bases separated the two germline ends. This CDR3 comprises 16 residues. The CDR3 is CASSERDRLAQETQYF. In DNA form, the CDR3 reads TGCGCCAGCAGTGAACGAGACAGGTTAGCCCAAGAGACCCAGTACTTC.

About this clonotype itself: Being one base from a much bigger clone, this may be a read error. In DNA form, the CDR3 reads TGTGCCAGCGACTGGGGGTCCTACGAGCAGTACTTC. Translating it yields CASDWGSYEQYF. The chain has TRBV28 and TRBJ2-7; tentatively, D is TRBD1 or TRBD2 (5 bases each). CDR1 MDHEN and CDR2 SYDVKM come from the germline V gene. The CDR3 loop spans 12 amino acids. V lost 8 bases, J lost 1 base, and 9 bases lay in between.

For the CDR3, the DNA is TGTGCCAGTAGTATAGAGCACCGACCAAGGGACATTCAGTACTTC. This codes for CASSIEHRPRDIQYF. This rearrangement joins TRBV19 to TRBJ2-4; D not resolved. V was trimmed by 0 bases and J by 8 bases, leaving 14 bases between them. Germline V gene data show CDR1 as LNHDA and CDR2 as SQIVND (reference sequence). The CDR3 has 15 residues.

The chain joins TRBV12-3 or TRBV12-4 to TRBJ1-5, with 11 bases identical to TRBD1. The CDR3 length is 16 residues. The J segment lost 4 bases and the V segment lost 2 bases, leaving 4 bases of the junction unmatched. The CDR3 loop is CASSLPGQGANQPQHF. The CDR3 coding sequence is TGTGCCAGCAGTTTACCCGGACAGGGGGCGAATCAGCCCCAGCATTTT.

The chain uses TRBV20-1 and TRBJ2-1; 7 bases agree with TRBD1. This CDR3 is 14 amino acids long. Trimming took 0 bases from V and 10 from J; bases not matched to a gene: 9. Looked up from germline, CDR1 is DFQATT and CDR2 is SNEGSKA (reference sequence). DNA of the CDR3: TGCAGTGCTAGAGACCCCAGACAGGGCTGGGAGCAGTTCTTC. Translating it yields CSARDPRQGWEQFF.

The chain has TRBV4-1 and TRBJ1-5; maybe TRBD1 (5 bases). V was pared by 3 bases and J by 7 bases, with 13 bases between. From germline, CDR1 is MGHRA and CDR2 YSYEKL. The CDR3 loop spans 14 amino acids. CDR3 sequence: CASSHIVGQQPQHF. The DNA for the CDR3 is TGCGCCAGCAGCCATATTGTGGGGCAGCAGCCCCAGCATTTT.